This is a list of T cell receptor beta chains from one sample in a study of cytomegalovirus exposure and HLA in healthy donors. Assay used: immunoSEQ multiplex PCR; TCRdb lists only in-frame clones, some missing. The repertoire holds 210,000 or so clones, with about 83% as singletons. The sequenced material came from PBMCs. The source of these receptors is a woman aged 50 to 65 in good health and CMV-seropositive. Both conserved end residues are part of each CDR3. A D gene is named only where the DNA matches it firmly. The listing skips clone size in some rows; elsewhere it reads once, few, many or a size class.

>TRBV11-2|NA|TRBJ2-5|NA
TGTGCCAGCAGCTTCGACAGCCAAGAGACCCAGTACTTC
CASSFDSQETQYF
>TRBV19|NA|TRBJ2-1|NA
TGTGCCAGTAGACCCCAGGGGGGTACCTACAATGAGCAGTTCTTC
CASRPQGGTYNEQFF
>TRBV19|NA|TRBJ2-1|NA
TGTGCCAGTAGGGTAGATACAGGGATGTTCTACAATGAGCAGTTCTTC
CASRVDTGMFYNEQFF
>TRBV5-1|NA|TRBJ2-1|once
TGCGCCAGCAGCAAGGGACGGCAGCGGGTAGCGGTGTATTATGAGCAGTTCTTC
CASSKGRQRVAVYYEQFF
>TRBV19|TRBD2|TRBJ2-3|NA
TGTGCCAGTAGTATGGGTAGCGGGGGCACAGATACGCAGTATTTT
CASSMGSGGTDTQYF
>TRBV11-3|TRBD1|TRBJ2-5|NA
TGTGCCAGCAGCCTCGGGACAGGGGCTGCAGAGACCCAGTACTTC
CASSLGTGAAETQYF
>TRBV27|TRBD1|TRBJ2-7|NA
TGTGCCAGCGCCCGGACAGGGATGGAGAGGCAGTACTTC
CASARTGMERQYF
>TRBV10-3|NA|TRBJ1-2|once
TGTGCCATCAGTGGAGGGACACCAGCTAACTATGGCTACACCTTC
CAISGGTPANYGYTF
>TRBV5-8|NA|TRBJ2-7|few
TGTGCCAGCAGTTCCAGGGTCCGAAGCTCCTACGAGCAGTACTTC
CASSSRVRSSYEQYF
>TRBV7-9|NA|TRBJ2-6|NA
TGTGCCAGCAGCTTACTGGGGCTCGGGGCCAACGTCCTGACTTTC
CASSLLGLGANVLTF
>TRBV7-2|TRBD1|TRBJ2-3|NA
TGTGCCAGCAGCTCCACCGGACAGGGGATGGATACGCAGTATTTT
CASSSTGQGMDTQYF
>TRBV5-4|NA|TRBJ2-2|NA
TGTGCCAGCAGTATTATCACCGGGGAGCTGTTTTTT
CASSIITGELFF
>TRBV11-2|TRBD1|TRBJ1-1|NA
TGTGCCAGCAGCAGGGGGCGCGTAAGTGAAGCTTTCTTT
CASSRGRVSEAFF
>TRBV29-1|NA|TRBJ2-3|once
TGCAGCGCCGGGGAATACACAGATACGCAGTATTTT
CSAGEYTDTQYF
>TRBV6-1|TRBD1|TRBJ2-5|once
TGTGCCACCGCCGGGACAGGAGTACGGCAGACCCAGTACTTC
CATAGTGVRQTQYF
>TRBV2|NA|TRBJ2-5|once
TGTGCCAGCAGTCTCTCGGGGGAAACCCAGTACTTC
CASSLSGETQYF
>TRBV29-1|TRBD1|TRBJ2-1|NA
TGCAGCGTTGAAAAGGTCGGGACAGGTAGATACAATGAGCAGTTCTTC
CSVEKVGTGRYNEQFF
>TRBV7-3|NA|TRBJ2-7|NA
TGTGCCAGCAGCCCCACAGGGGACTCTTACTACGAGCAGTACTTC
CASSPTGDSYYEQYF
>TRBV7-2|NA|TRBJ2-5|once
TGTGCCAGCAGCTTAGGGACAGCCCCGCGGACCCAGTACTTC
CASSLGTAPRTQYF
>TRBV11-3|TRBD1|TRBJ2-1|NA
TGTGCCAGCAGCTCGCGGACAGGGCTCTCCTACAATGAGCAGTTCTTC
CASSSRTGLSYNEQFF
>TRBV6-6|NA|TRBJ1-1|NA
TGTGCCAGCAGTACGGACAGTGAAGCTTTCTTT
CASSTDSEAFF
>TRBV28|NA|TRBJ1-6|NA
TGTGCCAGCAGTCCCCTTACAGGGTCCGGGGTTAGCTCCTATAATTCACCCCTCCACTTT
CASSPLTGSGVSSYNSPLHF
>TRBV5-6|TRBD1|TRBJ1-4|NA
TGTGCCAGCAGCTCATACCGGACAGGGAGGAATGAAAAACTGTTTTTT
CASSSYRTGRNEKLFF
>TRBV7-9|NA|TRBJ1-3|few
TGTGCCAGCAGCTTATCGGGTACTGGAAACACCATATATTTT
CASSLSGTGNTIYF
>TRBV6-5|NA|TRBJ1-2|few
TGTGCCAGCAGCCCTTTCCACAGAGCGGAAGGCTACACCTTC
CASSPFHRAEGYTF
>TRBV6-5|TRBD1|TRBJ1-4|few
TGTGCCAGCAGCCGGGACAGGGACGAAAAACTGTTTTTT
CASSRDRDEKLFF
>TRBV7-8|NA|TRBJ2-7|NA
TGTGCCAGCAGCTTAAGACAGCGAAATTACGAGCAGTACTTC
CASSLRQRNYEQYF
>TRBV6-5|NA|TRBJ1-6|NA
TGTGCCAGCAGTCAGGGCAGTTCACCCCTCCACTTT
CASSQGSSPLHF
>TRBV7-9|TRBD1|TRBJ1-4|NA
TGTGCCAGCAGCTTCCGGGACAGGGGCGAAAAACTGTTTTTT
CASSFRDRGEKLFF
>TRBV7-8|TRBD1|TRBJ1-2|NA
TGTGCCAGCGGGACAGAGAACTATGGCTACACCTTC
CASGTENYGYTF
>TRBV7-3|TRBD1|TRBJ1-1|NA
TGTGCCAGCGGACCATCATCCGGGACAGCCTCCGAAGCTTTCTTT
CASGPSSGTASEAFF
>TRBV5-1|TRBD1|TRBJ2-7|NA
TGCGCCAGCAGCCTTCGGGACAGGAGCTCCTACGAGCAGTACTTC
CASSLRDRSSYEQYF
>TRBV19|TRBD1|TRBJ2-3|NA
TGTGCCAGTAGTATAGCACAGGGGGAATATGGTACGCAGTATTTT
CASSIAQGEYGTQYF
>TRBV27|NA|TRBJ2-7|NA
TGTGCCAGCAGTTTAGGGAACGGGATAAACTACGAGCAGTACTTC
CASSLGNGINYEQYF
>TRBV7-3|NA|TRBJ1-1|NA
TGTGCCAGCAGCCCGTATATTAACACTGAAGCTTTCTTT
CASSPYINTEAFF
>TRBV30|TRBD1|TRBJ2-1|NA
TGTGCCTGGAGTACAGGACAGGGATGGAGCGAGCAGTTCTTC
CAWSTGQGWSEQFF
>TRBV6-5|TRBD1|TRBJ1-2|NA
TGTGCCAGCAGTCAAAGACAGGGTTTCTATGGCTACACCTTC
CASSQRQGFYGYTF
>TRBV19|NA|TRBJ1-4|NA
TGTGCCAGTAGTATAGACAGGGTTAGTGCAACTAATGAAAAACTGTTTTTT
CASSIDRVSATNEKLFF
>TRBV19|TRBD1|TRBJ2-1|NA
TGTGCCAGTGGACAGGACCTTTCCTCGTTTCAGCAGTTCTTC
CASGQDLSSFQQFF
>TRBV7-2|NA|TRBJ1-2|NA
TGTGCCAGCAGCTACTCGAGTGGATTTGGGGAGTTCATTGCCTTC
CASSYSSGFGEFIAF
>TRBV6-1|TRBD1|TRBJ1-2|NA
TGTGCCAGCACCCTCACGGACAGGGGGCGTAAGGGCTACACCTTC
CASTLTDRGRKGYTF
>TRBV12-5|TRBD1|TRBJ2-7|NA
TGTGCTAGTGGATCGCCACCGGGACAGGCTATAACCTACGAGCAGTACTTC
CASGSPPGQAITYEQYF
>TRBV6-5|TRBD1|TRBJ1-6|NA
TGTGCCAGCAGAACAGGGGACCGCTCACCCCTCCACTTT
CASRTGDRSPLHF
>TRBV18|NA|TRBJ1-1|few
TGTGCCAGCTCACCGGCACCGAACACTGAAGCTTTCTTT
CASSPAPNTEAFF
>TRBV5-1|NA|TRBJ1-2|NA
TGCGCCAGCAGCTTGGGAGTCTATGGCTACACCTTC
CASSLGVYGYTF
>TRBV11-2|NA|TRBJ2-5|NA
TGTGCCAGCGGCCCGCTTTTCCAAGAGACCCAGTACTTC
CASGPLFQETQYF
>TRBV6-5|NA|TRBJ2-5|NA
TGTGCCAGCAGTGTCGCACGGTCCGCGGAGACCCAGTACTTC
CASSVARSAETQYF
>TRBV16|TRBD1|TRBJ1-3|once
TGTGCCAGCAGCCTCAACAGGGGGGGTCCGAGGAACACCATATATTTT
CASSLNRGGPRNTIYF
>TRBV15|TRBD1|TRBJ1-2|NA
TGTGCCACCAGCGATACAGGGGTCTATGGCTACACCTTC
CATSDTGVYGYTF
>TRBV19|TRBD2|TRBJ2-1|NA
TGTGCCAGTAGTTCCCCTCAACTTCGGGGGGATTACAATGAGCAGTTCTTC
CASSSPQLRGDYNEQFF
>TRBV4-2|NA|TRBJ1-1|NA
TGTGCCAGCAGAGGATACGGTCAGGGTCGGTATACTGAAGCTTTCTTT
CASRGYGQGRYTEAFF
>TRBV9|NA|TRBJ1-2|NA
TGTGCCAGCAGCGTAGGTCCCTCGAGGAATCATGGCTACACCTTC
CASSVGPSRNHGYTF
>TRBV19|NA|TRBJ1-2|once
TGTGCCACAAAAGGAACGGACTACAACTATGGCTACACCTTC
CATKGTDYNYGYTF
>TRBV7-3|NA|TRBJ1-1|NA
TGTGCCAGCAGTCTCCCGGGGACTGAAGCTTTCTTT
CASSLPGTEAFF
>TRBV27|TRBD2|TRBJ2-7|NA
TGTGCCAGCAGTTTATTTGGGGGACTAGCGAACTACGAGCAGTACTTC
CASSLFGGLANYEQYF
>TRBV6-5|NA|TRBJ1-6|NA
TGTGCCAGCACTACAGTTGGCCCAAATTCACCCCTCCACTTT
CASTTVGPNSPLHF
>TRBV6-1|TRBD1|TRBJ1-4|NA
TGTGCCAGCAGTGACGGACAGGTCTTGGGCGAAAAACTGTTTTTT
CASSDGQVLGEKLFF
>TRBV13|NA|TRBJ1-2|once
TGTGCCAGCAGTCCCCGGACAGAGGGCTATGGCTACACCTTC
CASSPRTEGYGYTF
>TRBV10-3|TRBD2|TRBJ2-1|NA
TGTGCCATCAGTTCCGGGACTAGCGGAGTGAATGAGCAGTTCTTC
CAISSGTSGVNEQFF
>TRBV30|NA|TRBJ2-5|NA
TGTGCCTGGAGTGACGGTCGTCTGACCCAGTACTTC
CAWSDGRLTQYF